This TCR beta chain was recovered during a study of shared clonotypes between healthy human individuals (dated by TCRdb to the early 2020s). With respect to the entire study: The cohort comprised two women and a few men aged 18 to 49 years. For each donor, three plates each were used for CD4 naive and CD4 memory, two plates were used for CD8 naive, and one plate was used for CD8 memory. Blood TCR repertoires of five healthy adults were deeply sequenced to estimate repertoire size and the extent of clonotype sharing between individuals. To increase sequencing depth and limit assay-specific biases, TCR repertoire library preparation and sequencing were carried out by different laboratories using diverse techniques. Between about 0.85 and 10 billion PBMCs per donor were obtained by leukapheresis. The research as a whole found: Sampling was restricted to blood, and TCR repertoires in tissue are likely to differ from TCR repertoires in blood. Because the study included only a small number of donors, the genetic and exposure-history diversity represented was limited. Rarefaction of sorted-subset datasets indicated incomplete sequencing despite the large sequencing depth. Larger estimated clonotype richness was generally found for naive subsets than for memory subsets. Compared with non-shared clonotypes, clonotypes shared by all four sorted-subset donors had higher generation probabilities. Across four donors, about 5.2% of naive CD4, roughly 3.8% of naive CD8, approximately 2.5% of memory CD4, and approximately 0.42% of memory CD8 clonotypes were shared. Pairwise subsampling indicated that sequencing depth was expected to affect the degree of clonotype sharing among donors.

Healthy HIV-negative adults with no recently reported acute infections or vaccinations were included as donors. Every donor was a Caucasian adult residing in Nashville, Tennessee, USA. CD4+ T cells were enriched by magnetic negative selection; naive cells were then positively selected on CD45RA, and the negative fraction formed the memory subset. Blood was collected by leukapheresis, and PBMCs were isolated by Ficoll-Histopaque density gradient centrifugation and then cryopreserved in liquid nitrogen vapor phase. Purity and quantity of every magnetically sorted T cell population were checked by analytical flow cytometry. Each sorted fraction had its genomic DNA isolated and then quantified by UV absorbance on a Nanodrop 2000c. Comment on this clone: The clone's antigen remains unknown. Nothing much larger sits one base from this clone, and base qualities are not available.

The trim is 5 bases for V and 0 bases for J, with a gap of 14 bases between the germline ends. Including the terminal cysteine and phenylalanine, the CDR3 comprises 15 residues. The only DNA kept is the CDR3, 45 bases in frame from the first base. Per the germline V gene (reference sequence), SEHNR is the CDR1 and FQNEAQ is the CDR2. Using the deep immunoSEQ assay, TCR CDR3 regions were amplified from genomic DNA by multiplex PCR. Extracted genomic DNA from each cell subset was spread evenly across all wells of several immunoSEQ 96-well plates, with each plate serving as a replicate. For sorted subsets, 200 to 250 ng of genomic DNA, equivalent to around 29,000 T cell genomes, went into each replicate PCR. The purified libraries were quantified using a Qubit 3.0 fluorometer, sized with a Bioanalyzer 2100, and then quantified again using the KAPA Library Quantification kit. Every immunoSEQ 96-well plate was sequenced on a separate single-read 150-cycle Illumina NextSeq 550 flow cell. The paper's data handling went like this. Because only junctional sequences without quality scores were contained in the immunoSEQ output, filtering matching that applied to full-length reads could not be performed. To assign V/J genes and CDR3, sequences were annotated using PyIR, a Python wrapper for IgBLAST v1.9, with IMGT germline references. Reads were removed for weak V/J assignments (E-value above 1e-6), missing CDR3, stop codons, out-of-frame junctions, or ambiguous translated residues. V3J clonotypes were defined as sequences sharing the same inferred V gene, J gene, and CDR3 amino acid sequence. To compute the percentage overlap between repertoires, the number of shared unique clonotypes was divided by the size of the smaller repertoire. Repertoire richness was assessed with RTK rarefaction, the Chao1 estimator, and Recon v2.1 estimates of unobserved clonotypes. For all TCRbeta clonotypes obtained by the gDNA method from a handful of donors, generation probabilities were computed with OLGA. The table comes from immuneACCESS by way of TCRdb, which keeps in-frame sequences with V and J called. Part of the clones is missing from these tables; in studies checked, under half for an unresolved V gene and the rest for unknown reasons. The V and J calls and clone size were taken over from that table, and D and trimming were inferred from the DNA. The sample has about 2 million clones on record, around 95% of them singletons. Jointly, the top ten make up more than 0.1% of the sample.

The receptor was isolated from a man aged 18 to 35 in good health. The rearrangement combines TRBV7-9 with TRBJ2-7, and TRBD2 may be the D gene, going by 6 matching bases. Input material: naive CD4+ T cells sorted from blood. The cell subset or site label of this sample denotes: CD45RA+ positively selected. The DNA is TGTGCCAGCAGCCCCGCTTACGGGAGCTCCTACGAGCAGTACTTC. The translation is CASSPAYGSSYEQYF.